This record covers a single TCR beta chain. There are a few counts of this clonotype. Its antigen is still unknown. Base qualities are not recorded, but no much larger clone differs from it by a single base. This entry is derived from a study of post-analysis software for immune sequencing data (dated by TCRdb to the mid-2010s). Context from the whole study: Relapsing-remitting, secondary progressive and progressive-relapsing multiple sclerosis were recorded as disease courses, and subtype annotation was lacking for some patients. The patient repertoires were compared against approximately eleven previously published healthy control repertoires obtained from donors aged roughly 6 to 26 years. A subset of samples was prepared in parallel using single-end sample barcoding, then pooled and co-amplified after Illumina adapter ligation.

To demonstrate the VDJtools post-analysis software, TCR beta repertoires were profiled from the peripheral blood of 10 to 15 young patients with multiple sclerosis. The multiple sclerosis patients were children and adolescents ranging in age from roughly 6 to 15 years. The study at large found these results: Direct clustering with F measure revealed strong co-clustering of samples prepared in the same batch, which led to a batch-effect correction. The control group was slightly older than the multiple sclerosis patient group. Multiple sclerosis patients had significantly lower normalized Chao1 diversity than controls, a result that suggests substantial peripheral T-cell clonal expansion. Several TRBV segments, including TRBV5-6, TRBV5-1 and TRBV20-1, were significantly more frequent in patients than controls.

V is cut by 0 bases and J by 4 bases, and the space between the germline ends is 13 bases. CDR1 and CDR2, looked up from the germline V gene, are SGHRS and YFSETQ. The CDR3 goes from the cysteine to the phenylalanine over 15 residues. The kept DNA is CDR3 alone, 45 bases in frame from the first base. The library was prepared using PCR. The run used an Illumina HiSeq 2500. To reduce PCR and sequencing biases, unique molecular identifiers were built into the TCR beta cDNA libraries. Roughly 0.5 million cDNA molecules were obtained per 1 to 10 million input T cells, so each molecule approximated one T cell. The same protocol used for the earlier healthy control dataset was applied to prepare and sequence the patient libraries. Within a given batch, samples were prepared together, multiplexed and sequenced on the same HiSeq lane. As for the authors' bioinformatics: Raw barcoded reads were processed with MIGEC, discarding single-read molecular identifier groups before consensus assembly and CDR3 extraction. VDJtools was used for post-analysis of the clonotype tables, with diversity normalized by down-sampling every dataset to the smallest sample size. In repertoire overlap clustering, CDR3 amino acid sequences, but not nucleotide sequences, were matched to correct batch-related cross-sample contamination. The public reads were reanalyzed by TCRdb: fastp trimming at Q25, MiXCR alignment, in-frame beta chains only. Rows merge per CDR3 protein into single entries with the most common DNA and genes. These V and J calls are TCRdb output, not the study's own analysis. Across this sample there are about 430,000 distinct CDR3 sequences, with approximately 39% seen only once. The ten biggest clones cover less than 10% of the sample.

The sequenced sample consisted of blood. Rearrangement joined TRBV5-1 to TRBJ1-2; the D gene is possibly TRBD1, with 5 bases matching. This TCR was sampled from a girl aged 2-15 years with multiple sclerosis. The CDR3 region: CASSLVSGSPYGYTF. The nucleotide sequence reads TGCGCCAGCAGCTTGGTGTCAGGGTCCCCCTATGGCTACACCTTC.